The 29 T cell receptor beta chains given below trace back to one sample, sequenced in a study of OX40 agonist ivuxolimab in advanced cancers. Sequencing used immunoSEQ multiplex PCR; TCRdb keeps in-frame clones, though not all of them. Of about 76,000 clones listed, approximately 85% are singletons. Sample: CD4+ or CD8+ T cells sorted from blood, taken in a trial of the OX40 agonist ivuxolimab. All receptors come from an adult with an advanced solid tumor such as melanoma, head and neck, liver or kidney cancer.

This rearrangement joins TRBV11-2 to TRBJ1-3, with no clear D. Trimming shortened V by 5 bases and J by 4 bases, and 12 bases separated the two germline ends. The germline gives CDR1 SGHAT, CDR2 FQNNGV. This CDR3 region has 14 residues. The chain's CDR3 is CASSPWEGGNTIYF. In DNA, the CDR3 is TGTGCCAGCAGCCCTTGGGAAGGGGGAAACACCATATATTTT.

The chain has TRBV27 and TRBJ1-5, with D possibly TRBD1 on 5 matching bases. The V gene lost 1 base and the J gene lost 4 bases, with 11 bases spanning the gap. Germline-derived CDR1 and CDR2 are MNHEY and SMNVEV (reference sequence). The CDR3 has 15 amino acids. The CDR3: CASSLWGLKNQPQHF. The CDR3 DNA follows: TGTGCCAGCAGTTTATGGGGACTAAAGAATCAGCCCCAGCATTTT.

The V gene is TRBV7-2, the J gene TRBJ2-7; no reliable D call. V lost 5 bases and J lost 7, with 12 bases in between. Germline V lookup: CDR1 SGHTA, CDR2 FQGNSA. The CDR3 has 12 amino acids. The CDR3 region has the DNA TGTGCCAGCAGCGTCCGGGTGTGGGAGCAGTACTTC. Its translation is CASSVRVWEQYF.

The chain joins TRBV6-6 to TRBJ2-3; D not resolved. V was trimmed by 8 bases and J by 0 bases, leaving 18 bases between them. CDR1 MNHNY and CDR2 SVGAGI come from the germline V gene (reference sequence). The CDR3 consists of 16 residues. CDR3 protein: CASQKGTGTSTDTQYF. The CDR3 DNA reads TGTGCCAGCCAAAAGGGAACGGGTACTAGCACAGATACGCAGTATTTT.

The chain carries TRBV7-9 and TRBJ2-7, with 9 positions matching TRBD1. This CDR3 contains 14 residues. J was trimmed by 7 bases and V by 5 bases; bases with no gene match: 9. The germline CDR1 and CDR2 sequences are SEHNR and FQNEAQ (reference sequence). The chain's CDR3 is CASSPDGTGWEQYF. The CDR3 coding sequence is TGTGCCAGCAGCCCTGACGGGACAGGGTGGGAGCAGTACTTC.

The chain recombines TRBV9 with TRBJ2-4; D is unresolved. The V gene lost 4 bases and the J gene lost 2 bases, with 10 bases spanning the gap. Germline CDR1 is SGDLS and CDR2 is YYNGEE. The CDR3 runs to 14 residues. The DNA for the CDR3 is TGTGCCAGCAGCCCCCCGACATCCAAAAACATTCAGTACTTC. It translates to CASSPPTSKNIQYF.

For the CDR3, the DNA is TGTGCCAGCAGCCAAGGCGAGGGGCGCACTGAAGCTTTCTTT. Encoded protein: CASSQGEGRTEAFF. The chain joins TRBV4-2 to TRBJ1-1; maybe TRBD1 (5 bases). Trimming took off 1 base at V and 4 bases at J, with 10 bases between the two ends. Germline CDR1 and CDR2: LGHNA and YNFKEQ. This CDR3 region has 14 residues.

The chain joins TRBV30 to TRBJ2-1; the D gene is possibly TRBD2 (6 bases). This CDR3 has 15 residues. V was pared by 1 base and J by 7 bases, with 17 bases between. The germline CDR1 and CDR2 sequences are GTSNPN and SVGIG (reference sequence). CDR3 coding DNA: TGTGCCTGGAGTGACCCCGGTGGGCGGGGTAATGAGCAGTTCTTC. It specifies CAWSDPGGRGNEQFF.

The rearrangement uses TRBV5-4 and TRBJ2-7; perhaps TRBD2 as D (5 bases). From germline, CDR1 is SGHNT and CDR2 YYREEE (reference sequence). This CDR3 has 15 residues. V lost 3 bases and J 1 base, leaving 14 bases between the germline ends. CDR3: CASSSSALASYEQYF. The DNA for the CDR3 is TGTGCCAGCAGCTCGAGCGCGCTAGCATCCTACGAGCAGTACTTC.

The rearrangement uses TRBV4-1 and TRBJ2-1; D call uncertain. The CDR3 has 14 residues. The V gene's germline CDR1 is MGHRA and CDR2 YSYEKL. The V gene lost 3 bases and the J gene lost 7 bases, with 13 bases spanning the gap. The CDR3 nucleotides are TGCGCCAGCAGCCACGAAAAGCCAAGGAATGAGCAGTTCTTC. Translating it yields CASSHEKPRNEQFF.

The V and J genes are TRBV5-1 and TRBJ1-2; the D gene is possibly TRBD1 (6 bases). With 0 bases removed from V and 1 base from J, the gap between germline ends came to 7 bases. This CDR3 has 14 amino acids. The germline V gene has CDR1 SGHRS and CDR2 YFSETQ. This CDR3 reads CASSLGTVNYGYTF. The CDR3 bases are TGCGCCAGCAGCTTGGGGACAGTTAACTATGGCTACACCTTC.

The chain links TRBV9 to TRBJ2-7; D may match TRBD1 or TRBD2 (5 bases each). Germline values: CDR1 SGDLS, CDR2 YYNGEE. This CDR3 is built from 13 residues. V was trimmed by 0 bases and J by 7 bases, leaving 11 bases between them. The CDR3 reads CASSVVSGTEQYF. Written as DNA, the CDR3 is TGTGCCAGCAGCGTAGTGTCCGGGACGGAGCAGTACTTC.

Here the CDR3 DNA reads TGCGCCAGCAGCCAATTCGTCGATACGCAGTATTTT. This codes for CASSQFVDTQYF. The chain uses TRBV4-1 and TRBJ2-3; D remains unclear. The CDR3 has 12 residues. Trimming left V 2 bases short and J 6 bases short, with 6 bases between. The germline CDR1 and CDR2 sequences are MGHRA and YSYEKL.

The rearrangement uses TRBV7-2 and TRBJ2-7; 8 nucleotides agree with TRBD1. Looked up from germline, CDR1 is SGHTA and CDR2 is FQGNSA. Unmatched junction bases numbered 3, after V lost 1 base and J lost 4 bases. The CDR3 spans 14 residues. The CDR3 coding sequence is TGTGCCAGCAGCTTAGTTCGGACAGGGTACGAGCAGTACTTC. It codes for CASSLVRTGYEQYF. Supplemented by reference TRBV7-2 and TRBJ2-7, the full variable domain reads GAGVSQSPSNKVTEKGKDVELRCDPISGHTALYWYRQSLGQGLEFLIYFQGNSAPDKSGLPSDRFSAERTGGSVSTLTIQRTQQEDSAVYLCASSLVRTGYEQYFGPGTRLTVT.

The V call is TRBV11-1, the J call TRBJ1-2; perhaps TRBD1 as D (5 bases). V dropped 4 bases and J dropped 10 bases, with 19 bases sitting between them. Germline V gene sequence: CDR1 SGHAT, CDR2 FQDESV (reference sequence). The CDR3 is made up of 14 amino acids. The CDR3 loop reads CASSSISGARHYTF. The DNA for the CDR3 is TGTGCCAGCAGCTCGATCTCCGGGGCCCGCCACTACACCTTC.

The chain joins TRBV14 to TRBJ2-1, with D tentatively TRBD2 (5 bases). This CDR3 has 15 amino acids. The germline V gene has CDR1 SGHDN and CDR2 FVKESK. V lost 4 bases and J lost 1, with 11 bases in between. CDR3 nucleotide sequence: TGTGCCAGCAGCCCATCCGGAGGTTCCTACAATGAGCAGTTCTTC. Encoded protein: CASSPSGGSYNEQFF.

V usage is TRBV11-2 and J usage is TRBJ2-6; the D is unclear. Germline CDR1 is SGHAT and CDR2 is FQNNGV. Trimming took 7 bases from V and 2 from J, leaving 9 bases between them. The CDR3 length is 14 residues. CDR3 DNA: TGTGCCAGCACCTCTATCGCTGGGGCCAACGTCCTGACTTTC. It yields the protein CASTSIAGANVLTF.

This rearrangement joins TRBV25-1 to TRBJ2-7; 7 positions agree with TRBD1. CDR3 length equals 16 residues. Germline V CDR1 and CDR2: MGHDK, SYGVNS. The V segment lost 5 bases and the J segment 4 bases; nucleotides outside the gene matches: 14. CDR3 sequence: CASSPYPRQGNYEQYF. The CDR3 nucleotides read TGTGCCAGCAGTCCTTACCCTCGACAGGGAAATTACGAGCAGTACTTC.

The chain combines TRBV19 with TRBJ1-1, with D possibly matching TRBD1 (6 bases). V lost 5 bases, J lost 3 bases, and 13 bases lay in between. This CDR3 has 14 amino acids. CDR1 is LNHDA, CDR2 SQIVND, per germline (reference sequence). CDR3 in DNA: TGTGCCAGTAGTGGGGACATTGAAGACACTGAAGCTTTCTTT. Residues: CASSGDIEDTEAFF.

The rearrangement uses TRBV4-3 and TRBJ2-2; 7 nucleotides align to TRBD1. V dropped 0 bases and J dropped 7; count of bases not matched to a gene: 8. The CDR3 covers 16 residues. Germline V gene data show CDR1 as LGHNA and CDR2 as YSLEER. The CDR3 DNA reads as TGCGCCAGCAGCCAAGATTCAGACAGGGTTAGCGGGGAGCTGTTTTTT. Translated: CASSQDSDRVSGELFF.

The chain combines TRBV5-5 with TRBJ2-3; D unclear. The germline gives CDR1 SGHKS, CDR2 YYEKEE (reference sequence). With 0 bases removed from V and 7 bases from J, the gap between germline ends came to 3 bases. CDR3 size: 11 residues. CDR3 DNA sequence: TGTGCCAGCAGCTTGGATAATACGCAGTATTTT. This translates into CASSLDNTQYF.

The chain uses TRBV9 and TRBJ1-5; 9 bases align to TRBD1. The trim removed 5 bases at V and 7 bases at J, leaving 10 bases unmatched. This CDR3 spans 15 amino acids. The germline V gene has CDR1 SGDLS and CDR2 YYNGEE. This CDR3 reads CASRTPPDRGQPQHF. CDR3 nucleotides: TGTGCCAGCAGAACCCCCCCGGACAGGGGCCAGCCCCAGCATTTT. Drawing the rest from reference TRBV9 and TRBJ1-5, the complete variable domain is DSGVTQTPKHLITATGQRVTLRCSPRSGDLSVYWYQQSLDQGLQFLIQYYNGEERAKGNILERFSAQQFPDLHSELNLSSLELGDSALYFCASRTPPDRGQPQHFGDGTRLSIL.

This clone was observed many times. V gene TRBV12-5 combines with J gene TRBJ2-7; tentatively, D is TRBD2 (6 bases). CDR1 and CDR2 from the germline V gene are LGHNT and FRNRAP. The V and J ends lost 1 base and 0 bases respectively, with 10 bases between them. The CDR3 contains 15 residues. The CDR3 DNA reads TGTGCTAGTGGTTTGGGACGGGGGAGCTCCTACGAGCAGTACTTC. Translation: CASGLGRGSSYEQYF.

The chain links TRBV10-3 to TRBJ2-2; TRBD1 might be the D (6 bases). The CDR3 is made up of 13 amino acids. The ends were cut back, 10 bases at V and 0 bases at J, with 9 bases in the middle. In germline, CDR1 is ENHRY, CDR2 SYGVKD. The CDR3 DNA reads as TGTGCCACCAGGGGTCCGAACACCGGGGAGCTGTTTTTT. This gives the protein CATRGPNTGELFF.

This chain links TRBV6-5 with TRBJ2-3; D is uncertain. V was trimmed by 6 bases and J by 1 base, leaving 11 bases between them. CDR1 and CDR2 from the germline V gene are MNHEY and SVGAGI. The CDR3 has 14 residues. The CDR3 bases are TGTGCCAGCAGCTCATCGTCCCGCACAGATACGCAGTATTTT. Its protein product is CASSSSSRTDTQYF.

The chain employs TRBV7-8 and TRBJ2-2, with TRBD2 matching over 8 bases. This CDR3 region has 14 residues. The germline V gene encodes CDR1 SGHVS and CDR2 FQNEAQ. The ends lost 11 bases at V and 3 bases at J; junction bases unmatched: 8. In DNA form, the CDR3 reads TGTGCCGTCCCCGGGGGGGGTCACACCGGGGAGCTGTTTTTT. It is translated as CAVPGGGHTGELFF.

This clone has just one count. This chain links TRBV7-2 with TRBJ2-7; D possibly corresponds to TRBD1 (5 bases). V was clipped by 5 bases and J by 3 bases, with 17 bases between them. The CDR3 length is 15 residues. Germline values: CDR1 SGHTA, CDR2 FQGNSA. This chain's CDR3 is CASSPHQRQSYEQYF. In nucleotides, the CDR3 is TGTGCCAGCAGCCCTCATCAAAGACAGAGCTACGAGCAGTACTTC.

The genes are TRBV29-1 and TRBJ2-7; 9 bases are shared with TRBD2. CDR1 is SQVTM, CDR2 ANQGSEA, per germline. Trimming at V came to 7 bases and at J to 2 bases, leaving 9 bases not matched to a gene. This CDR3 is built from 14 residues. CDR3 in amino acids: CSATGTSRTYEQYF. For the CDR3, the DNA is TGCAGCGCCACCGGGACTAGCAGAACCTACGAGCAGTACTTC.

The chain couples TRBV7-3 to TRBJ2-1; D might be TRBD1 or TRBD2, each matching 6 bases. Germline-derived CDR1 and CDR2 are SGHTA and FQGTGA. The ends were cut back, 1 base at V and 7 bases at J, with 14 bases in the middle. CDR3 size: 15 residues. The CDR3 DNA follows: TGTGCCAGCAGCTTAAAGGGGGGCCAGGGGAATGAGCAGTTCTTC. Its protein product is CASSLKGGQGNEQFF.